This T cell receptor (beta chain) came from a study of OX40 agonist ivuxolimab in advanced cancers. Background on the study: A male proportion of 70% to 90% was recorded, with mean age approximately 57 years and range about 20 to 79. Antecedent anti-PD-1, anti-PD-L1 or anti-CTLA-4 therapy was permissible, with under 50% having received some.

In this sample, this clone turned up a few times. Its antigen is as yet unknown. Points from the study as a whole: Mean expanded clone counts were higher in CD8+ than CD4+ T cells. The CD4+ and CD8+ T cells in the blood had expanded clonally by week 6 at 0.1 to 3.0 mg/kg.

The method was immunoSEQ multiplex PCR; TCRdb's version includes in-frame clones alone and lacks a portion of them. The sample has roughly 90,000 clones, approximately 88% seen once; the top ten hold roughly 1.5%. The sequence derives from an adult with an advanced solid tumor such as melanoma, head and neck, liver or kidney cancer. The source material was CD4+ or CD8+ T cells sorted from blood, sampled in a trial of the OX40 agonist ivuxolimab.

CDR3 nucleotides: TGTGCCAGCAGCGTAGTTCCGGACGGGGAGACCCAGTACTTC. Translating gives CASSVVPDGETQYF. The chain joins TRBV9 to TRBJ2-5; D remains unclear. V dropped 0 bases and J dropped 5 bases, with 11 bases sitting between them. Germline V CDR1 and CDR2: SGDLS, YYNGEE. CDR3 length: 14 amino acids.